This T cell receptor beta chain was sequenced in a study of molecular identifiers for immune sequencing clone quantification. Study in general: Four of five splits of RNA from about 20,000 or 100,000 naive CD8 cells were sequenced in replicates.

Germline CDR1 reads MNHEY; CDR2 reads SMNVEV (reference sequence). V was cut by 4 bases and J by 0 bases, with 15 bases left in between. CDR3 length: 16 residues. TCRdb re-derived calls from the PCR reads in MiXCR, one entry per CDR3 protein. This table holds about 640,000 distinct CDR3 sequences, just under 20% found once. This clonotype has at least ten counts. The receptor comes from a human donor in good health. Some libraries in this study had Jurkat cell RNA spiked in. The V and J genes are TRBV27 and TRBJ1-1, with D tentatively TRBD1 (6 bases). Sequencing was carried out using naive CD8+ T cells from blood, with Jurkat cell RNA spiked in. The subset: FACS-sorted CD8+CD4-CCR7+CD45RA+ naive T cells. CDR3 sequence reads: CASSSLQGSMNTEAFF. CDR3 coding DNA: TGTGCCAGCAGTTCACTACAGGGTTCTATGAACACTGAAGCTTTCTTT.